This T cell receptor beta chain was sequenced in a study of OX40 agonist ivuxolimab in advanced cancers. The method was immunoSEQ multiplex PCR; TCRdb's version includes in-frame clones alone and lacks a portion of them. The table includes more than 15,000 clones, nearly 85% detected once. The CDR3 is 14 residues long. The germline CDR1 and CDR2 sequences are SGHVS and FQNEAQ. V was cut by 4 bases and J by 9 bases, with 16 bases left in between. Sequencing used CD4+ or CD8+ T cells sorted from blood, obtained in a trial of the OX40 agonist ivuxolimab. The rearrangement links TRBV7-8 to TRBJ1-5; no clear D gene. The clonotype comes from an adult with an advanced solid tumor such as melanoma, head and neck, liver or kidney cancer. The CDR3 nucleotides are TGTGCCAGCAGCTCGACCCTCGTTAGTCGGCCCCAGCATTTT. This gives the protein CASSSTLVSRPQHF.